The clone carrying this TCR beta chain is a singleton in its sample. Its cognate antigen is unknown. The sample is drawn from a study of cytotoxic CD8 clonotypes in ibrutinib-treated CLL. Whole-study results and caveats: Clonality went up at ibrutinib response and then declined back toward baseline at progression.

Measured with immunoSEQ multiplex PCR; TCRdb has only the in-frame clones, and not every one. The table lists roughly 49,000 clones, approximately 87% of them singletons. The CDR3 has 12 residues. Between the trimmed V and J ends, which lost 2 bases and 3 bases, there was a span of 5 bases. Germline CDR1 MNHNS, CDR2 SASEGT. The authors obtained around 2 micrograms of genomic DNA from cryopreserved PBMCs for TCR beta libraries. This sample comprised PBMCs, obtained after 24 months of ibrutinib treatment. The clonotype originates from a human donor with chronic lymphocytic leukemia. V and J are TRBV6-1 and TRBJ2-7; D uncertain. CDR3 amino acids: CASSETIYEQYF. The DNA for the CDR3 is TGTGCCAGCAGTGAAACGATCTACGAGCAGTACTTC.